In this sample, the clone carrying this T cell receptor (beta chain) turned up once. These data belong to a study of OX40 agonist ivuxolimab in advanced cancers. Study at large: Patients were treated with ivuxolimab, an agonistic anti-OX40 (CD134) antibody. Partial responses occurred in three patients (one hepatocellular carcinoma, two cutaneous melanoma).

The protocol was immunoSEQ multiplex PCR, while the TCRdb copy is restricted to in-frame clones and leaves out a portion. The table lists around 35,000 clones, under 90% of them singletons. Germline CDR1 reads LGHNA; CDR2 reads YSLEER. The CDR3 covers 15 residues. Unmatched junction bases numbered 4, after V lost 0 bases and J lost 9 bases. The sequencing used CD4+ or CD8+ T cells sorted from blood, collected in a trial of the OX40 agonist ivuxolimab. The V and J genes are TRBV4-3 and TRBJ1-6; the match to TRBD1 covers 8 bases. The sequence came from an adult with an advanced solid tumor such as melanoma, head and neck, liver or kidney cancer. The CDR3 coding sequence is TGCGCCAGCAGCCAAGATTCAGGGGGCGTTTCACCCCTCCACTTT. It encodes CASSQDSGGVSPLHF.